This T cell receptor beta chain stems from a study of a mutant IDH1 vaccine in newly diagnosed glioma. Study-wide context: Treated patients, averaging around 40 years, were around 60% male and around 40% female. Antecedent treatment encompassed radiotherapy, temozolomide, or their combination; the majority received both.

The germline V gene encodes CDR1 SGHAT and CDR2 FQNNGV. Germline trimming cut 5 bases from V and 9 bases from J; bases unmatched to any gene: 10. This CDR3 is 13 amino acids long. The sample's time point: week 35, safety follow-up. The investigators gave 300 ug of mutant IDH1 20-mer peptide in each vaccine dose, together with topical imiquimod. Some clones are missing from TCRdb's copy, which holds only in-frame ones; the method was immunoSEQ multiplex PCR. The sample has tens of thousands of clones, around 80% seen once. About this clone itself: The antigen is not known.

The TCR sequence derives from a man in his forties or fifties with glioma. The specimen comprised PBMCs, sampled from a glioma patient whose treatment included an IDH1 peptide vaccine. The J gene is TRBJ2-7, the V gene TRBV11-2; 7 bases align to TRBD1. The CDR3 loop reads CASSTGVNPGQYF. CDR3 sequence (DNA): TGTGCCAGCAGCACAGGGGTGAACCCTGGGCAGTACTTC.